A single sample gave rise to the 15 T cell receptor beta chains below, sequenced in a study of cytomegalovirus exposure and HLA in healthy donors. PCR amplification relied on 60 Vbeta primers (plus 13 Jbeta primers). Profiled with immunoSEQ multiplex PCR; TCRdb holds only in-frame clones, not every one. The data show about 120,000 clones, around 74% seen once. The source material was PBMCs. The source of these receptors is a man between 60 and 75 years old in good health and CMV-seropositive.

The CDR3 spells CASRGQGLLTGELFF. CDR3 DNA sequence: TGTGCCAGCAGGGGACAGGGGCTCCTAACCGGGGAGCTGTTTTTT. The chain joins TRBV9 to TRBJ2-2, with 10 positions matching TRBD1. J lost 5 bases, V lost 5 bases, and 6 bases had no gene match. Germline values: CDR1 SGDLS, CDR2 YYNGEE. The CDR3 consists of 15 residues.

The V gene is TRBV7-9, the J gene TRBJ2-1; D not certain. Germline CDR1 and CDR2: SEHNR and FQNEAQ (reference sequence). Trimming removed 1 base at V and 5 bases at J, with 6 bases between. The CDR3 has 13 amino acids. CDR3 amino acids: CASSLGQNNEQFF. As DNA, the CDR3 is TGTGCCAGCAGCTTAGGGCAGAACAATGAGCAGTTCTTC.

As concerns this clone: Mismatch with germline at one junction end may stem from a read error. The rearrangement joins TRBV7-9 to TRBJ2-7; 13 bases align to TRBD2. In germline, CDR1 is SEHNR, CDR2 FQNEAQ (reference sequence). CDR3 length: 15 residues. The CDR3 nucleotides are TGTTCCAGCAGCCCACTAGCGGGAGGGCCTGACGAGCAGTACTTC. Protein product: CSSSPLAGGPDEQYF.

The V call is TRBV7-2, the J call TRBJ2-7; 7 positions match TRBD1. The junction had 13 bases not matched to a gene; V was cut back by 1 base and J by 4 bases. The CDR3 totals 17 residues. The germline V gene encodes CDR1 SGHTA and CDR2 FQGNSA. The CDR3 bases are TGTGCCAGCAGCTTAGGACAGGGCTTTTCCCCGGTTTACGAGCAGTACTTC. Translating it yields CASSLGQGFSPVYEQYF.

The chain has TRBV2 and TRBJ1-5, with D possibly TRBD1 on 6 matching bases. Germline V gives CDR1 SNHLY, CDR2 FYNNEI. The ends were cut back, 7 bases at V and 15 bases at J, with 25 bases in the middle. The CDR3 is 14 amino acids. The CDR3 here is CASTQTVGGTYRHF. CDR3 sequence (DNA): TGTGCCAGCACTCAGACTGTTGGGGGCACTTATAGGCATTTT.

In this sample, this clone turned up once. The V call is TRBV5-1, the J call TRBJ1-1; D may be TRBD1 (5 bases). CDR1 is SGHRS and CDR2 is YFSETQ in the germline V gene. V was pared by 0 bases and J by 1 base, with 13 bases between. The CDR3 contains 16 residues. In nucleotides, the CDR3 is TGCGCCAGCAGCTTGGGCTGGGGGGGGTCGAACACTGAAGCTTTCTTT. It codes for CASSLGWGGSNTEAFF.

This rearrangement joins TRBV5-1 to TRBJ1-1; 9 positions match TRBD1. The CDR3 consists of 14 residues. Germline assignment: CDR1 SGHRS and CDR2 YFSETQ. Losses at the gene ends were 2 bases for V and 4 bases for J; bases not matched to a gene: 3. The CDR3 is CASSLQGARTEAFF. The CDR3 bases are TGCGCCAGCAGCTTACAGGGGGCCCGCACTGAAGCTTTCTTT.

J is TRBJ2-1 and V is TRBV5-4; D perhaps matches TRBD2 (5 bases). CDR3 length equals 13 residues. V lost 4 bases to trimming and J lost 4 bases, with 9 bases between them. Germline CDR1 reads SGHNT; CDR2 reads YYREEE (reference sequence). The CDR3 DNA reads TGTGCCAGCAGCCCGGGAACATACAATGAGCAGTTCTTC. Translated, it gives CASSPGTYNEQFF.

This clone was seen just once. V gene TRBV11-2 combines with J gene TRBJ2-1; 7 bases line up with TRBD2. V shed 2 bases and J 6 bases; nucleotides not matched to a gene: 10. Germline values: CDR1 SGHAT, CDR2 FQNNGV. CDR3 length: 16 residues. DNA of the CDR3: TGTGCCAGCAGCTTATATGGTCTAGCGGTCCCCAATGAGCAGTTCTTC. Its translation is CASSLYGLAVPNEQFF. The full variable domain, completed using reference TRBV11-2 and TRBJ2-1, is EAGVAQSPRYKIIEKRQSVAFWCNPISGHATLYWYQQILGQGPKLLIQFQNNGVVDDSQLPKDRFSAERLKGVDSTLKIQPAKLEDSAVYLCASSLYGLAVPNEQFFGPGTRLTVL.

Concerning this clone itself: A read error may produce the germline difference seen at one junction end. This chain links TRBV7-9 with TRBJ2-7, with TRBD2 as a possible D gene (5 bases). Germline V CDR1 and CDR2: SEHNR, FQNEAQ (reference sequence). CDR3 length: 15 residues. CDR3 region: CSSSLARPFSYEQYF. DNA of the CDR3: TGTTCCAGCAGCTTAGCGAGGCCGTTCTCCTACGAGCAGTACTTC.

The rearrangement uses TRBV9 and TRBJ2-1; D call uncertain. V was clipped by 2 bases and J by 4 bases, with 13 bases between them. The CDR3 loop spans 15 amino acids. The germline gives CDR1 SGDLS, CDR2 YYNGEE. The CDR3 bases are TGTGCCAGCAGCGTGAGATCTAGGCCATACAATGAGCAGTTCTTC. This encodes CASSVRSRPYNEQFF.

The rearrangement uses TRBV5-1 and TRBJ1-2; 8 bases agree with TRBD1. The CDR3 consists of 21 residues. Trimming cost V 4 bases and J 8 bases; bases outside gene matches: 31. CDR1 is SGHRS and CDR2 is YFSETQ in the germline V gene. CDR3 protein: CASSPPAFFNSFGQGTGGYTF. For the CDR3, the DNA is TGCGCCAGCAGCCCCCCCGCTTTCTTTAATTCCTTTGGACAGGGAACGGGCGGCTACACCTTC.

This chain links TRBV27 with TRBJ2-1, with D maybe TRBD1 (6 bases). V lost 8 bases, J lost 0 bases, and 14 bases lay in between. The CDR3 covers 15 residues. Per the germline V gene, CDR1 is MNHEY and CDR2 is SMNVEV (reference sequence). The CDR3 reads CASQQQGSSYNEQFF. As DNA, the CDR3 is TGTGCCAGCCAACAACAGGGAAGCTCCTACAATGAGCAGTTCTTC.

The chain employs TRBV9 and TRBJ2-2, with 10 bases matching TRBD2. Germline values: CDR1 SGDLS, CDR2 YYNGEE. V dropped 0 bases and J dropped 5; count of bases not matched to a gene: 4. The CDR3 has 16 amino acids. The CDR3 DNA reads TGTGCCAGCAGCGTAGGCCTAGCGGGAGTAACCGGGGAGCTGTTTTTT. The encoded protein is CASSVGLAGVTGELFF.

V and J are TRBV6-1 and TRBJ1-4; D not certain. Trimming took off 3 bases at V and 5 bases at J, with 7 bases between the two ends. In germline, CDR1 is MNHNS, CDR2 SASEGT. CDR3 length: 13 amino acids. The CDR3 sequence is CASSESLNEKLFF. CDR3 in DNA: TGTGCCAGCAGTGAGAGCCTGAATGAAAAACTGTTTTTT.